A single sample is the source of the 20 T cell receptor beta chains below, sequenced in a study of T-cell memory formation after mild COVID-19. TCRdb recomputed calls from the 5' RACE reads with MiXCR, one row per CDR3 protein. The table shows under 200,000 distinct CDR3 sequences, with around a third occurring only once. Sequenced: PBMCs or a T cell subset sorted from them (not recorded which). The receptors shown here come from an adult woman who had mild COVID-19 (a few samples of this study predate the infection). Cell type and time point are not known.

V is TRBV4-2 and J is TRBJ2-2; no clear D gene. This CDR3 has 17 residues. The germline CDR1 and CDR2 sequences are LGHNA and YNFKEQ. Trimming shortened V by 3 bases and J by 2 bases, and 16 bases separated the two germline ends. CDR3 protein: CASSQAASDLNTGELFF. The CDR3, as DNA: TGTGCCAGCAGCCAGGCCGCCTCGGACCTCAACACCGGGGAGCTGTTTTTT.

The table lists this clonotype with many counts. The chain has TRBV3-1 and TRBJ2-1; D unclear. Per germline, CDR1 LGHDT and CDR2 YNNKEL (reference sequence). The CDR3 consists of 11 residues. V lost 1 base and J lost 10, with 5 bases in between. For the CDR3, the DNA is TGTGCCAGCAGCCAAGTTGCCGAGCAGTTCTTC. It encodes CASSQVAEQFF.

This chain uses TRBV5-5 with TRBJ1-6; a possible D gene is TRBD1 (5 bases). Germline CDR1 is SGHKS and CDR2 is YYEKEE (reference sequence). The CDR3 has 15 amino acids. V lost 4 bases and J lost 2, with 10 bases in between. The CDR3 spells CASSDRQTYNSPLHF. For the CDR3, the DNA is TGTGCCAGCAGCGATCGACAGACCTATAATTCACCCCTCCACTTT.

This clonotype was seen more than once but under ten times. The chain joins TRBV7-3 to TRBJ2-3; the D gene is possibly TRBD2 (6 bases). The CDR3 covers 14 residues. V lost 4 bases and J lost 2, with 10 bases in between. Germline CDR1 and CDR2: SGHTA and FQGTGA. CDR3 coding DNA: TGTGCCAGCAGCTCCGGACTACACACAGATACGCAGTATTTT. This sequence encodes CASSSGLHTDTQYF.

The chain uses TRBV30 and TRBJ1-1, with TRBD1 matching over 7 bases. Unmatched junction bases numbered 6, after V lost 4 bases and J lost 4 bases. CDR1 and CDR2 (germline): GTSNPN, SVGIG (reference sequence). This CDR3 comprises 13 residues. CDR3 coding DNA: TGTGCCTGGACAGGGGACAGCTCCACTGAAGCTTTCTTT. Encoded protein: CAWTGDSSTEAFF.

This clonotype was picked up a small number of times. The CDR3 is CASSPPVATEAFF. CDR3 bases: TGCGCCAGCAGCCCGCCCGTGGCCACTGAAGCTTTCTTT. V and J are TRBV5-1 and TRBJ1-1; D not certain. The V end lost 4 bases, the J end lost 4 bases, and 11 bases lay between the germline ends. The CDR3 is 13 amino acids. CDR1 and CDR2 from the germline V gene are SGHRS and YFSETQ.

This clonotype was detected once. This chain joins TRBV4-3 and TRBJ1-6; a weak D match, TRBD1 (5 bases). CDR3 length: 17 amino acids. Deletions cut 4 bases from V and 0 bases from J, with 13 bases between. The V gene's germline CDR1 is LGHNA and CDR2 YSLEER. The CDR3 loop is CASSRGTESSYNSPLHF. The CDR3 DNA reads TGCGCCAGCAGCCGCGGGACGGAGAGCTCCTATAATTCACCCCTCCACTTT.

This clonotype was seen more than once but under ten times. The J gene is TRBJ2-4, the V gene TRBV7-2; D unresolved. Germline-derived CDR1 and CDR2 are SGHTA and FQGNSA. The V and J ends lost 0 bases and 6 bases respectively, with 15 bases between them. The CDR3 sequence is 16 residues long. CDR3 sequence: CASSLALDSSLNIQYF. In nucleotides, the CDR3 is TGTGCCAGCAGCTTAGCGCTAGATTCTTCGCTAAACATTCAGTACTTC.

This clonotype appeared a few times. This CDR3 is CSASLTRGEAFF. In DNA form, the CDR3 reads TGCAGTGCTAGCCTAACGAGAGGTGAAGCTTTCTTT. The rearrangement uses TRBV20-1 and TRBJ1-1; D gene uncertain. V shed 3 bases and J shed 7 bases, with 12 bases lying between them. The germline V gene encodes CDR1 DFQATT and CDR2 SNEGSKA (reference sequence). The CDR3 spans 12 residues.

The chain carries TRBV20-1 and TRBJ2-5, with D possibly being TRBD2 (6 bases). The CDR3 spans 14 residues. Trimming removed 0 bases from V and 5 bases from J, with 13 bases in between. Germline V gene lookup returns CDR1 DFQATT and CDR2 SNEGSKA (reference sequence). The CDR3 DNA follows: TGCAGTGCTAGAGAGGGGGACTCGCGGGAGACCCAGTACTTC. Its translation: CSAREGDSRETQYF.

The V and J genes are TRBV20-1 and TRBJ2-3; TRBD2 might be the D (6 bases). Trimming shortened V by 1 base and J by 11 bases, and 13 bases separated the two germline ends. This CDR3 spans 12 amino acids. The V gene's germline CDR1 is DFQATT and CDR2 SNEGSKA (reference sequence). CDR3: CSARGRVSWQYF. CDR3 DNA: TGCAGTGCTAGAGGGAGGGTCTCTTGGCAGTATTTT.

The chain recombines TRBV7-2 with TRBJ2-2; 12 bases match TRBD2. The CDR3 runs to 16 residues. With 5 bases clipped from V and 7 bases from J, the junction kept 8 bases outside the gene matches. CDR1 is SGHTA, CDR2 FQGNSA, per germline. The CDR3 reads CASSPPSGRVSGELFF. In DNA form, the CDR3 reads TGTGCCAGCAGCCCTCCTAGCGGGAGGGTTAGCGGGGAGCTGTTTTTT.

The V call is TRBV4-1, the J call TRBJ2-7; D possibly corresponds to TRBD1 (6 bases). The germline V and J ends were trimmed by 8 bases and 0 bases, with 14 bases remaining between them. CDR1 and CDR2 from the germline V gene are MGHRA and YSYEKL. This CDR3 comprises 14 residues. CDR3 protein: CASGPTGRSYEQYF. In DNA form, the CDR3 reads TGCGCCAGCGGTCCGACAGGACGCTCCTACGAGCAGTACTTC.

This clonotype was seen only a few times. The chain is built from TRBV9 and TRBJ2-1, with TRBD1 matching over 9 bases. Germline CDR1 and CDR2: SGDLS and YYNGEE. The trim removed 3 bases at V and 3 bases at J, leaving 4 bases unmatched. This CDR3 is 15 amino acids long. CDR3 loop: CASSAQGANYNEQFF. CDR3 sequence (DNA): TGTGCCAGCAGCGCACAGGGGGCTAACTACAATGAGCAGTTCTTC.

V is TRBV7-8 and J is TRBJ1-2, with TRBD1 identical over 9 bases. The germline V gene has CDR1 SGHVS and CDR2 FQNEAQ. The CDR3 extends over 14 amino acids. The ends lost 1 base at V and 4 bases at J; junction bases unmatched: 1. The CDR3 bases are TGTGCCAGCAGCTTAGGGGACAGGGTCTATGGCTACACCTTC. It encodes CASSLGDRVYGYTF.

This clonotype was detected many times. The chain couples TRBV5-1 to TRBJ2-7, with D possibly matching TRBD2 (6 bases). This CDR3 contains 15 residues. V shed 0 bases and J shed 0 bases, with 10 bases lying between them. Germline lookup yields CDR1 SGHRS and CDR2 YFSETQ. The CDR3 region is CASSLAGGSSYEQYF. The CDR3 nucleotides read TGCGCCAGCAGCTTGGCCGGGGGTAGCTCCTACGAGCAGTACTTC. Using reference TRBV5-1 and TRBJ2-7 for the parts outside the CDR3, the full variable domain is KAGVTQTPRYLIKTRGQQVTLSCSPISGHRSVSWYQQTPGQGLQFLFEYFSETQRNKGNFPGRFSGRQFSNSRSEMNVSTLELGDSALYLCASSLAGGSSYEQYFGPGTRLTVT.

This clonotype was observed once. The J gene is TRBJ1-2, the V gene TRBV9; 7 bases align to TRBD1. Per germline, CDR1 SGDLS and CDR2 YYNGEE. The CDR3 length is 17 residues. With V trimmed by 4 bases and J by 3 bases, 15 bases remained unmatched. The CDR3 sequence is CASSLSPSDRTYYGYTF. For the CDR3, the DNA is TGTGCCAGCAGCCTAAGCCCCTCGGACAGGACTTACTATGGCTACACCTTC.

This clonotype has more than one count but fewer than ten. The CDR3 DNA is TGTGCCACCAGTGATTGGGGGTCCAATGAGCAGTTCTTC. As protein: CATSDWGSNEQFF. The rearrangement links TRBV24-1 to TRBJ2-1; D may match TRBD1 or TRBD2 (5 bases each). This CDR3 comprises 13 residues. The germline V gene has CDR1 KGHDR and CDR2 SFDVKD. The V end was cut by 2 bases, the J end by 6 bases, with 7 bases between.

The V and J genes are TRBV7-9 and TRBJ2-7, with a possible D match to TRBD1 (5 bases). The length of the CDR3 is 14 residues. V shed 1 base and J shed 0 bases, with 7 bases lying between them. CDR1 and CDR2 from the germline V gene are SEHNR and FQNEAQ (reference sequence). Written as DNA, the CDR3 is TGTGCCAGCAGCTTAGGGGGCCTCTCCTACGAGCAGTACTTC. Its protein is CASSLGGLSYEQYF.

The CDR3 sequence is CASSLAGGPEDTQYF. In DNA form, the CDR3 reads TGTGCCAGCAGCTTAGCGGGAGGGCCGGAGGATACGCAGTATTTT. V usage is TRBV7-2 and J usage is TRBJ2-3, with 7 bases fitting TRBD2. After removal of 0 bases from V and 6 bases from J, the junction contained 6 bases not matched to a gene. The CDR3 extends over 15 amino acids. Looked up from germline, CDR1 is SGHTA and CDR2 is FQGNSA.